This T cell receptor beta chain is drawn from a study of blood T cell repertoires in COVID-19. At the level of the study: COVID-19 samples from acute and convalescent phases originated in the United States, Italy and Spain. T cells, B-cell-depleted T cells, or PBMCs supplied cDNA or gDNA.

Original data processing: Reference gene primer amplification gave nucleated cell count estimates. Some clones are missing from TCRdb's copy, which holds only in-frame ones; the method was immunoSEQ multiplex PCR. V and J calls plus clone size are reproduced from that table; the DNA served to infer D and trimming. The repertoire holds 300,000 to 450,000 clones, with 85% as singletons. The CDR3 spans 13 residues. Germline V gene sequence: CDR1 SGDLS, CDR2 YYNGEE. Trimming pared 0 bases from V and 7 bases from J, leaving 8 bases between. This clone was recorded once. The V gene is TRBV9, the J gene TRBJ2-1; tentative D call: TRBD2 (5 bases). The sequence was obtained from a woman under 30 with acute or convalescent COVID-19. Sequenced sample: peripheral blood. The CDR3 bases are TGTGCCAGCAGCGTAGCAACGGGGAATGAGCAGTTCTTC. Translated, it gives CASSVATGNEQFF.